Presented here are 16 T cell receptor beta chains from one specimen sequenced in a study of blood T cells in healthy people across ages. Then a second PCR, running roughly 7 to 11 cycles, was carried out with a sample-barcoded 5' primer and a J-beta primer mix. Using its own MiXCR run on the 5' RACE reads, TCRdb lists one record per CDR3 protein. The sample includes 1.5 million to 2 million distinct CDR3 sequences, approximately 30% of them seen just once. The sample consisted of blood. The receptors shown here come from a woman aged 25 to 39 in good health.

This clonotype was observed a handful of times. The chain is built from TRBV3-1 and TRBJ2-3, with D possibly being TRBD1 (5 bases). Looked up from germline, CDR1 is LGHDT and CDR2 is YNNKEL (reference sequence). With 3 bases removed from V and 2 bases from J, the gap between germline ends came to 15 bases. The CDR3 contains 16 residues. The DNA for the CDR3 is TGTGCCAGCAGCCAGACGAAGGGGCGTAACACAGATACGCAGTATTTT. Amino acids: CASSQTKGRNTDTQYF.

As to this clonotype: Just one base apart from a much larger clone, this may be a read error. CDR3 protein: CSAPTSGGALAYNEQFF. In DNA form, the CDR3 reads TGCAGTGCGCCAACTAGCGGGGGGGCTCTGGCCTACAATGAGCAGTTCTTC. V is TRBV20-1 and J is TRBJ2-1, with 13 bases aligning to TRBD2. The CDR3 covers 17 residues. V shed 6 bases and J 2 bases; nucleotides not matched to a gene: 10. The germline V gene has CDR1 DFQATT and CDR2 SNEGSKA (reference sequence).

The rearrangement links TRBV11-2 to TRBJ2-1; TRBD2 matches at 7 bases. The germline gives CDR1 SGHAT, CDR2 FQNNGV. The ends lost 5 bases at V and 12 bases at J; junction bases unmatched: 19. CDR3 length: 16 amino acids. The CDR3 loop is CASSTGPGTTSWGQFF. The CDR3 bases are TGTGCCAGCAGCACCGGCCCCGGGACTACCTCTTGGGGGCAGTTCTTC.

This chain links TRBV7-8 with TRBJ2-3, with D possibly TRBD2 on 5 matching bases. V lost 3 bases, J lost 3 bases, and 13 bases lay in between. This CDR3 is built from 15 residues. CDR1 is SGHVS and CDR2 is FQNEAQ in the germline V gene. CDR3 region: CASSFDSRETDTQYF. The CDR3, as DNA: TGTGCCAGCAGCTTCGACTCTAGGGAGACAGATACGCAGTATTTT.

Concerning this clonotype: A much larger clonotype is one base distant, so this may be a read error. V and J are TRBV12-3 or TRBV12-4 and TRBJ2-7; D call uncertain. This CDR3 is built from 12 residues. The V and J ends lost 6 bases and 3 bases respectively, with 9 bases between them. The CDR3 protein is CASSPRFYEQYV. CDR3 DNA: TGTGCCAGCAGCCCCAGATTCTACGAGCAGTACGTC.

Worth noting for this clonotype: The junction differs from germline at one of its ends, possibly a read error. This chain connects TRBV6-1 to TRBJ1-2; no firm D call. Germline CDR1 reads MNHNS; CDR2 reads SASEGT. The CDR3 spans 12 residues. The CDR3 region is CASSEVPYSYTF. The CDR3, as DNA: TGTGCCAGCAGTGAAGTCCCCTATAGCTACACCTTC.

There are many counts of this clonotype. The chain recombines TRBV20-1 with TRBJ2-1; 11 bases are shared with TRBD2. The CDR3 has 16 amino acids. Trimming at V came to 5 bases and at J to 7 bases, leaving 13 bases not matched to a gene. The germline V gene encodes CDR1 DFQATT and CDR2 SNEGSKA (reference sequence). The CDR3 is CSASFRSGRAGNEQFF. CDR3 DNA sequence: TGCAGTGCTTCCTTCCGTAGCGGGAGGGCCGGTAATGAGCAGTTCTTC.

J is TRBJ2-1 and V is TRBV5-1; the D is unclear. The V end was cut by 4 bases, the J end by 4 bases, with 9 bases between. CDR1 and CDR2 (germline): SGHRS, YFSETQ. The CDR3 extends over 13 amino acids. The CDR3 is CASSPHSYNEQFF. CDR3 nucleotide sequence: TGCGCCAGCAGCCCCCATTCGTACAATGAGCAGTTCTTC. Filled out from reference TRBV5-1 and TRBJ2-1, the complete variable domain reads KAGVTQTPRYLIKTRGQQVTLSCSPISGHRSVSWYQQTPGQGLQFLFEYFSETQRNKGNFPGRFSGRQFSNSRSEMNVSTLELGDSALYLCASSPHSYNEQFFGPGTRLTVL.

This clonotype was observed many times. Here the CDR3 DNA reads TGCAGTGCTAGCCAGACAGTACTGAATGAGCAGTTCTTC. Translated, it gives CSASQTVLNEQFF. The V gene is TRBV20-1, the J gene TRBJ2-1; TRBD1 is a possible D gene (5 bases). V gave up 3 bases and J gave up 7 bases, with 13 bases separating them. This CDR3 is built from 13 residues. The V gene's germline CDR1 is DFQATT and CDR2 SNEGSKA (reference sequence).

In this sample, this clonotype turned up a few times. The chain combines TRBV6-5 with TRBJ1-1, with D hard to call. Trimming removed 8 bases from V and 1 base from J, with 11 bases in between. The CDR3 runs to 13 residues. Germline V gene data show CDR1 as MNHEY and CDR2 as SVGAGI. The CDR3 protein is CASWVTRNTEAFF. The CDR3 DNA reads TGTGCCAGCTGGGTCACAAGGAACACTGAAGCTTTCTTT.

The V call is TRBV20-1, the J call TRBJ1-5; D is ambiguous. V was trimmed by 6 bases and J by 0 bases, leaving 12 bases between them. Germline CDR1 DFQATT, CDR2 SNEGSKA (reference sequence). CDR3 size: 14 residues. The CDR3 sequence: CSALAPYSNQPQHF. The CDR3 region has the DNA TGCAGTGCCCTGGCCCCTTATAGCAATCAGCCCCAGCATTTT.

This clonotype was counted at least ten times. The chain joins TRBV29-1 to TRBJ2-3; unclear D gene. V lost 4 bases and J 2 bases, leaving 10 bases between the germline ends. CDR3 size: 13 residues. Germline V gives CDR1 SQVTM, CDR2 ANQGSEA. DNA for the CDR3: TGCAGCGTTGCTGGGCTAAACACAGATACGCAGTATTTT. It codes for CSVAGLNTDTQYF.

This clonotype was recorded many times. V and J are TRBV11-2 and TRBJ2-3; 11 nucleotides match TRBD2. Looked up from germline, CDR1 is SGHAT and CDR2 is FQNNGV. The CDR3 is made up of 16 amino acids. The V and J ends lost 4 bases and 0 bases, in that order; junction bases with no gene match: 3. CDR3 amino acids: CASSSVAGGSTDTQYF. In DNA, the CDR3 is TGTGCCAGCAGCTCCGTAGCGGGGGGGAGCACAGATACGCAGTATTTT.

Of note for this clonotype: The junction does not match germline at one end; this may be a read error. The chain has TRBV30 and TRBJ2-3, with TRBD2 as a possible D gene (6 bases). Germline loops: CDR1 GTSNPN, CDR2 SVGIG (reference sequence). The CDR3 totals 15 residues. The CDR3 DNA reads as TGTGTCTGGAGGGACCTCTCCAGGAGTGGATATACGCAGTATTTT. This codes for CVWRDLSRSGYTQYF.

The gene calls are TRBV11-2 and TRBJ2-5, with D perhaps TRBD1 (5 bases). The V end was cut by 10 bases, the J end by 11 bases, with 29 bases between. CDR1 SGHAT and CDR2 FQNNGV come from the germline V gene. The CDR3 contains 15 residues. Here the CDR3 DNA reads TGTGCCACATCCGGCGACAGACGCGTCCCTAATGAGCAGTACTTC. The encoded protein is CATSGDRRVPNEQYF.

This chain joins TRBV5-5 and TRBJ2-3; 8 nucleotides line up with TRBD2. The CDR3 covers 17 residues. Trimming cost V 3 bases and J 0 bases; bases outside gene matches: 9. Germline V CDR1 and CDR2: SGHKS, YYEKEE (reference sequence). For the CDR3, the DNA is TGTGCCAGCAGCTGGGGGACTAGAGGTTGGAGCACAGATACGCAGTATTTT. Protein product: CASSWGTRGWSTDTQYF.